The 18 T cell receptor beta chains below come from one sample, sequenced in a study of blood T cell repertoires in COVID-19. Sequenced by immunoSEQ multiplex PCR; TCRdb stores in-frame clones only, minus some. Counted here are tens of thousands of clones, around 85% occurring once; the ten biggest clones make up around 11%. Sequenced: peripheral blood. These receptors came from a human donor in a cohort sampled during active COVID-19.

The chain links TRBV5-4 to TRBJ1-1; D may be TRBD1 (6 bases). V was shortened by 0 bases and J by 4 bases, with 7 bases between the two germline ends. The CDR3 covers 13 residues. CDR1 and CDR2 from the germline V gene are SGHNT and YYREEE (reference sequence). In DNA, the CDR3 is TGTGCCAGCAGCTTGGGGACAGTCACTGAAGCTTTCTTT. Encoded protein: CASSLGTVTEAFF.

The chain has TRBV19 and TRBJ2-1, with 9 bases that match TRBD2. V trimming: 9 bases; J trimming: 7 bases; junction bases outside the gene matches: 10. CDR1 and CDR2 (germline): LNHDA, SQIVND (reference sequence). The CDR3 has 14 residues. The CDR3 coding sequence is TGTGCCAGCAGTGGAGTAGCGGGAGAGAATGAGCAGTTCTTC. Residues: CASSGVAGENEQFF.

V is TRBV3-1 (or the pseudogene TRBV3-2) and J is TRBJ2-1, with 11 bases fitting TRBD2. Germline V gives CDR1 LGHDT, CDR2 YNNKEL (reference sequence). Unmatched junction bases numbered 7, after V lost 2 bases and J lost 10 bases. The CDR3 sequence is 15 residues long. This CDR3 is CASSQLSGRAEEQFF. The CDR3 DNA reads TGTGCCAGCAGCCAACTTAGCGGGAGGGCGGAGGAGCAGTTCTTC.

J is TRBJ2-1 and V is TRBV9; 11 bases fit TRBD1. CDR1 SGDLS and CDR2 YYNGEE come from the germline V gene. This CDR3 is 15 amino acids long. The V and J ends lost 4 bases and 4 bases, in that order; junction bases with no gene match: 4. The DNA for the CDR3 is TGTGCCAGCAGCTTAGGACAGGGGGCTTACAATGAGCAGTTCTTC. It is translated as CASSLGQGAYNEQFF.

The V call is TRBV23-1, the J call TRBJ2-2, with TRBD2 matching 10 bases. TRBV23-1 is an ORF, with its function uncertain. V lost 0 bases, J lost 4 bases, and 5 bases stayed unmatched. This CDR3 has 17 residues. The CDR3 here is CASSQSGRLAGTGELFF. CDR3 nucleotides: TGCGCCAGCAGTCAATCGGGGCGACTAGCGGGCACCGGGGAGCTGTTTTTT.

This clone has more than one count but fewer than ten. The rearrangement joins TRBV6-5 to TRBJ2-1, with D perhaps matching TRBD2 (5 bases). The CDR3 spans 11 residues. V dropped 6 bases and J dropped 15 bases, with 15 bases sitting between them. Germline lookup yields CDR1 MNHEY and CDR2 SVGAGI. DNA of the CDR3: TGTGCCAGCAGGGGCAAGGGTGGGAGGTTCTTC. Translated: CASRGKGGRFF.

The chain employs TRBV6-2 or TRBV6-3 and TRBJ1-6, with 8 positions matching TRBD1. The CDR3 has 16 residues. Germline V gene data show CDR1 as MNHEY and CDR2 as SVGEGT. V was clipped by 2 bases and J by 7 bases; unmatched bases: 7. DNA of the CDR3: TGTGCCAGCAGTTACGTACCGGGACAGGCGAATTCACCCCTCCACTTT. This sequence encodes CASSYVPGQANSPLHF.

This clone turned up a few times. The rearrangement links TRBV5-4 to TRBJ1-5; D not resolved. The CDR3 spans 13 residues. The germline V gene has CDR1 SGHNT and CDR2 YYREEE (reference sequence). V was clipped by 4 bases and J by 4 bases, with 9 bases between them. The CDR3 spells CASSPGGNQPQHF. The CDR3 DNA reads TGTGCCAGCAGCCCCGGCGGGAATCAGCCCCAGCATTTT.

In DNA form, the CDR3 reads TGTGCCAGCAGCCCAAACACCTATGGCTACACCTTC. Translated: CASSPNTYGYTF. The rearrangement joins TRBV7-8 to TRBJ1-2; D is unresolved. The CDR3 length is 12 residues. Trimming shortened V by 5 bases and J by 4 bases, and 8 bases separated the two germline ends. Germline CDR1 SGHVS, CDR2 FQNEAQ.

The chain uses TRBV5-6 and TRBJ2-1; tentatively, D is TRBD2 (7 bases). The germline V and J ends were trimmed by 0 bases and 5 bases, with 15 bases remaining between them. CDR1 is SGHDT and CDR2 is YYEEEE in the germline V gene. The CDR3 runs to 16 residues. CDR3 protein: CASSLAWGGVHNEQFF. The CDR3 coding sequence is TGTGCCAGCAGCTTGGCCTGGGGGGGCGTACACAATGAGCAGTTCTTC.

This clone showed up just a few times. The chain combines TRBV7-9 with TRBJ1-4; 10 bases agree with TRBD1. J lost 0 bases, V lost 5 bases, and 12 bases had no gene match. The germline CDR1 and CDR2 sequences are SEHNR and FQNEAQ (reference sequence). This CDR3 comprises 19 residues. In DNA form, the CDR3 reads TGTGCCAGCAGCGCTCGGGACAGGGGAAACTATGCAACTAATGAAAAACTGTTTTTT. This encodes CASSARDRGNYATNEKLFF.

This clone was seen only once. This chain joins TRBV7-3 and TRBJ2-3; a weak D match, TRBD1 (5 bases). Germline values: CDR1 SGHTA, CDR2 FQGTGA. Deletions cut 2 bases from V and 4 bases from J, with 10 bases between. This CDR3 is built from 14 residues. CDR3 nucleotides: TGTGCCAGCAGCTTACGGCAGGGCGCAGATACGCAGTATTTT. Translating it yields CASSLRQGADTQYF.

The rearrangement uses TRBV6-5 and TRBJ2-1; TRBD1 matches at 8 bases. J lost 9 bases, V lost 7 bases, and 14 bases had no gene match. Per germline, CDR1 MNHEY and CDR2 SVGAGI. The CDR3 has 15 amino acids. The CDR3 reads CASTNGGQGLREQFF. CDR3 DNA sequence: TGTGCCAGCACCAACGGAGGACAGGGTCTTCGTGAGCAGTTCTTC.

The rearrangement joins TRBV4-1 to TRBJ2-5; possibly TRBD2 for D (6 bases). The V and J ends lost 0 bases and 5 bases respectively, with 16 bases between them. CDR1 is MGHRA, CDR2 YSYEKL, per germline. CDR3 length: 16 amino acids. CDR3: CASSQEGAGPRETQYF. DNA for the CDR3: TGCGCCAGCAGCCAAGAGGGCGCGGGACCCCGGGAGACCCAGTACTTC.

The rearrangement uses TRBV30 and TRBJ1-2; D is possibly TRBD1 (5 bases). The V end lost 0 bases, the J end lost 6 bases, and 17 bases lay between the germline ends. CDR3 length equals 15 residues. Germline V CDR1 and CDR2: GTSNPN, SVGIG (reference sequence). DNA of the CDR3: TGTGCCTGGAGTGTACTGCGGGGGGTAGGTGATGGCTACACCTTC. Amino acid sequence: CAWSVLRGVGDGYTF.

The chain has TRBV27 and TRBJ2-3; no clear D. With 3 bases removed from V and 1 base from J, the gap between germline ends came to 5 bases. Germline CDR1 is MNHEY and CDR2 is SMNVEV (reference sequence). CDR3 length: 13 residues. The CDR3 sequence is CASSFRGTDTQYF. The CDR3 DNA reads TGTGCCAGCAGTTTCCGGGGCACAGATACGCAGTATTTT.

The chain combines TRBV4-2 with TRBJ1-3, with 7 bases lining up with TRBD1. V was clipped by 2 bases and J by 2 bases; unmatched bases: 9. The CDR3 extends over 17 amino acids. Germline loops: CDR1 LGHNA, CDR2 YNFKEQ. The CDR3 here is CASSQQGELYAGNTIYF. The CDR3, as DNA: TGTGCCAGCAGCCAACAGGGGGAACTTTACGCTGGAAACACCATATATTTT.

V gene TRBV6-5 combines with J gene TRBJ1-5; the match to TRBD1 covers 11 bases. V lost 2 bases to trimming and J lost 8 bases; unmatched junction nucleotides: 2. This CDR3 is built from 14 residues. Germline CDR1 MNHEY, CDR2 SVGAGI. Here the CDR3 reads CASSYRGQGEPQHF. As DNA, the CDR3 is TGTGCCAGCAGTTACAGGGGACAGGGGGAGCCCCAGCATTTT.